This T cell receptor beta chain was documented in a study of blood T cell repertoires in COVID-19 (dated by TCRdb to 2020 to 2021). In the study overall: Samples from collaborators originated in the United States, Italy and Spain and spanned both the acute and convalescent phases of COVID-19. A freely available public database, intended as a resource for researchers studying the immune response to SARS-CoV-2, is where the repertoires were released. The material from the prospective study consisted of cDNA or gDNA derived from T cells, B-cell-depleted T cells, or PBMCs. Where HLA class I and class II types were available, the types were taken from metadata supplied by the sample provider, not from assay-based typing. Subjects who had been exposed to COVID-19, were actively infected with it, or had recovered from it provided the deeply sampled blood TCRbeta repertoires that made up the dataset. Samples came from the ongoing ImmuneRACE study (first 160 participants) plus 1,254 subjects from 6 global collaborators. Sample metadata almost always included a de-identified subject ID, COVID-19 status, age in years and sex.

In the germline V gene (reference sequence), CDR1 corresponds to SEHNR and CDR2 to FQNEAQ. At the junction V is shortened by 5 bases and J by 0 bases; bases outside the gene matches: 7. From the cysteine up to the phenylalanine, the CDR3 has a length of 16 residues. CDR3 DNA is the only sequence kept; it has 48 bases, read in frame from the first base. The paper as a whole reports these results and caveats: The amount of clinical and demographic metadata varied by source and participant and was provided uncurated.

TCRbeta CDR3 regions were amplified from genomic DNA by means of the immunoSEQ Assay, a bias-controlled multiplex PCR. The published analysis was carried out like this. Nucleated cell counts per sample were estimated from amplification of reference gene primers within the assay. To quantify the absolute abundance of each unique TCRbeta CDR3 rearrangement, sequence reads were collapsed and filtered. Productive Simpson clonality was computed per sample as the square root of Simpson's diversity index over productive rearrangements. TCRdb limited this immuneACCESS table to in-frame rearrangements with V and J called. A share of clones is missing; checked studies link under half to unresolved V genes, and the rest is unexplained. The V and J calls and clone size are taken from that table; D and trimming were inferred from the DNA. The sample data list 150,000 to 250,000 clones, and about nine tenths of these were observed just once. The ten largest make up around 2% of the sample.

This clone came up once. The target of this receptor is not known. It has no much larger one-base neighbor in the sample; base qualities were not kept. Enrolling through a virtual design, the prospective study's participants ranged in age from roughly 18 to 100 years and lived across roughly 23 United States geographic areas. Cohort assignment in the prospective study relied on participant-reported clinical history from a screening survey and a study questionnaire. ImmuneRACE Cohort 3 recovered participants were defined by two consecutive negative NP/OP PCR tests, healthcare professional clearance, or symptom resolution. Mobile phlebotomists in the prospective study collected whole blood, serum and a nasopharyngeal or oropharyngeal swab from every participant. Over an approximately 2-month period, participants in the prospective study had the option of providing additional blood draws and questionnaires. Before DNA extraction, blood samples from the prospective study were shipped at room temperature or frozen.

The TCR sequence derives from a woman between 25 and 40 years old who had recovered from COVID-19. The sequence joins TRBV7-9 to TRBJ1-3, with TRBD1 identical over 7 junction bases. Material: PBMCs or T cells enriched from blood (not recorded which). The CDR3 region reads CASSRGTAYSGNTIYF. The bases are TGTGCCAGCAGCCGAGGGACAGCCTACTCTGGAAACACCATATATTTT.